A selection of T cell receptor beta chains follows, all from one sample in a study of T cells of healthy individuals. TCRdb re-analysed the 5' RACE reads in MiXCR, keeping a single row per CDR3 protein. Of 60,000 to 70,000 distinct CDR3 sequences in the sample, 15% to 20% are singletons; the top ten hold about 4.7%. The receptors come from a human donor in good health. Both conserved end residues are part of each CDR3. The order of the fields is D gene, clone size, J gene, V gene, CDR3 DNA, CDR3 protein. D genes are given only for firm matches. Only part of the rows carry a size: once, few, many, or a class if the clone is expanded.

. once TRBJ2-7 TRBV12-3/TRBV12-4 TGTGCCAGCAGTTTTAGACAGAACTACGAGCAGTACTTC CASSFRQNYEQYF
. many TRBJ2-7 TRBV11-2 TGTGCCAGCAGCCAACCTACGGGGGCACGAGAGCAGTACTTC CASSQPTGAREQYF
TRBD2 many TRBJ2-2 TRBV28 TGTGCCAGCAACAGCCTACTAGCGTTCGGGGAGCTGTTTTTT CASNSLLAFGELFF
. many TRBJ2-1 TRBV20-1 TGCAGTGCTAGAGGCAGGGCAAATGAGCAGTTCTTC CSARGRANEQFF
TRBD1 . TRBJ1-1 TRBV7-8 TGTGCCAGCAGCTTAGTAGGACAGGGCACTGAAGCTTTCTTT CASSLVGQGTEAFF
TRBD1 . TRBJ1-1 TRBV6-1 TGTGCCACCAAACCCGGACAGGGAGGAACTGAAGCTTTCTTT CATKPGQGGTEAFF
. few TRBJ2-5 TRBV7-9 TGTGCCAGCAGCTTATCAACTGAAGAGACCCAGTACTTC CASSLSTEETQYF
. few TRBJ1-5 TRBV20-1 TGCAGTGCGCTACGGCGTAATCAGCCCCAGCATTTT CSALRRNQPQHF
. many TRBJ2-3 TRBV24-1 TGTGCCACCAGTGATCCGCTTGGCAAATCCACAGATACGCAGTATTTT CATSDPLGKSTDTQYF
TRBD1 many TRBJ2-3 TRBV12-3/TRBV12-4 TGTGCCAGCAGTCAATCCGGGACAGATACCTGGGGAGATACGCAGTATTTT CASSQSGTDTWGDTQYF
. . TRBJ1-3 TRBV7-2 TGTGCCAGCAGCTACGAGGGGGGCTCTGGAAACACCATATATTTT CASSYEGGSGNTIYF
TRBD2 few TRBJ2-7 TRBV7-6 TGTGCCAGCAGCCGTACCGTGGGAGGGAGCGAGCAGTACTTC CASSRTVGGSEQYF
. few TRBJ2-7 TRBV6-2/TRBV6-3 TGTGCCAGCACGACAGCCTCCTACGAGCAGTACTTC CASTTASYEQYF
. few TRBJ2-2 TRBV28 TGTGCCAGCACACGCTACGGGGGGCATGTTGGCGGGGAGCTGTTTTTT CASTRYGGHVGGELFF